What follows are 26 T cell receptor beta chains derived from one specimen sequenced in a study of blood T cell repertoires in COVID-19. Assay used: immunoSEQ multiplex PCR; TCRdb lists only in-frame clones, some missing. The sample lists about 200,000 clones; 80% were seen once. Sequencing used peripheral blood. These receptors all come from a woman aged 70-85 years with acute or convalescent COVID-19.

This clone has a single count. V usage is TRBV5-1 and J usage is TRBJ2-3, with 8 nucleotides matching TRBD1. This CDR3 spans 13 amino acids. J lost 4 bases, V lost 7 bases, and 5 bases had no gene match. CDR1 SGHRS and CDR2 YFSETQ come from the germline V gene. CDR3 protein: CASSGQGPDTQYF. DNA of the CDR3: TGCGCCAGCTCCGGACAGGGCCCAGATACGCAGTATTTT.

CDR3 nucleotides: TGTGCCACCAGTGATTCCGGGACAGCGGGTGAAAAACTGTTTTTT. This gives the protein CATSDSGTAGEKLFF. The chain joins TRBV24-1 to TRBJ1-4; 7 positions agree with TRBD1. CDR1 KGHDR and CDR2 SFDVKD come from the germline V gene. This CDR3 spans 15 amino acids. V lost 2 bases, J lost 7 bases, and 6 bases stayed unmatched.

The rearrangement joins TRBV19 to TRBJ1-4; D is perhaps TRBD1 (5 bases). The CDR3 covers 12 residues. The V and J ends lost 7 bases and 13 bases respectively, with 16 bases between them. Looked up from germline, CDR1 is LNHDA and CDR2 is SQIVND (reference sequence). CDR3 coding DNA: TGTGCCAGTACCCTGCGGGGGAGTGGACTGTTTTTT. Amino acid sequence: CASTLRGSGLFF.

The V gene is TRBV5-1, the J gene TRBJ2-2, with TRBD2 matching over 11 bases. Germline CDR1 and CDR2: SGHRS and YFSETQ. This CDR3 spans 15 amino acids. Trimming took 3 bases from V and 3 from J; bases not matched to a gene: 1. CDR3 residues: CASSSGLADTGELFF. The CDR3 DNA follows: TGCGCCAGCAGCTCGGGACTAGCGGACACCGGGGAGCTGTTTTTT.

The chain couples TRBV9 to TRBJ2-1; possible D gene TRBD2, 5 bases. Per germline, CDR1 SGDLS and CDR2 YYNGEE. V was cut by 0 bases and J by 6 bases, with 13 bases left in between. This CDR3 contains 15 residues. Here the CDR3 reads CASSVAASTPNEQFF. CDR3 coding DNA: TGTGCCAGCAGCGTAGCTGCTAGCACTCCCAATGAGCAGTTCTTC.

This sequence joins TRBV5-6 and TRBJ2-1; D possibly corresponds to TRBD1 (6 bases). The germline V and J ends were trimmed by 4 bases and 7 bases, with 21 bases remaining between them. The CDR3 is made up of 16 amino acids. The germline V gene has CDR1 SGHDT and CDR2 YYEEEE. The CDR3 DNA reads TGTGCCAGCAGCCAGCCCACAGGGCCCAAGAGGAATGAGCAGTTCTTC. This gives the protein CASSQPTGPKRNEQFF.

This chain connects TRBV9 to TRBJ1-2; 9 nucleotides align to TRBD1. CDR1 is SGDLS and CDR2 is YYNGEE in the germline V gene. J gave up 3 bases and V 4 bases, and 4 bases lay outside the gene matches. The CDR3 is made up of 14 amino acids. The CDR3: CASSKDRGYYGYTF. Written as DNA, the CDR3 is TGTGCCAGCAGCAAGGACAGGGGTTACTATGGCTACACCTTC.

This clone showed up just a few times. The V gene is TRBV7-9, the J gene TRBJ2-1; TRBD1 agrees at 8 bases. Per germline, CDR1 SEHNR and CDR2 FQNEAQ (reference sequence). The CDR3 loop spans 14 amino acids. The V gene end was trimmed by 4 bases and the J gene end by 8 bases; junction bases not matched to a gene: 7. CDR3 amino acids: CASSSPTGVDEQFF. CDR3 in DNA: TGTGCCAGCAGCTCCCCGACAGGGGTGGATGAGCAGTTCTTC.

This clone was detected a few times. This chain links TRBV15 with TRBJ1-5; D call uncertain. The CDR3 runs 15 residues. Germline V lookup: CDR1 LNHNV, CDR2 YYDKDF (reference sequence). The ends were cut back, 1 base at V and 4 bases at J, with 11 bases in the middle. CDR3: CATSRGGFLNQPQHF. The CDR3 DNA is TGTGCCACCAGCAGAGGCGGGTTTCTTAATCAGCCCCAGCATTTT. Combining the CDR3 with reference TRBV15 and TRBJ1-5 gives the whole variable domain DAMVIQNPRYQVTQFGKPVTLSCSQTLNHNVMYWYQQKSSQAPKLLFHYYDKDFNNEADTPDNFQSRRPNTSFCFLDIRSPGLGDTAMYLCATSRGGFLNQPQHFGDGTRLSIL.

This chain links TRBV30 with TRBJ2-5; 8 bases align to TRBD2. The CDR3 consists of 13 residues. V was clipped by 0 bases and J by 4 bases; unmatched bases: 1. Germline V gene sequence: CDR1 GTSNPN, CDR2 SVGIG (reference sequence). CDR3 nucleotides: TGTGCCTGGAGTGTGGCGGGAGGAGAGACCCAGTACTTC. This sequence encodes CAWSVAGGETQYF. Combining the CDR3 with reference TRBV30 and TRBJ2-5 gives the whole variable domain SQTIHQWPATLVQPVGSPLSLECTVEGTSNPNLYWYRQAAGRGLQLLFYSVGIGQISSEVPQNLSASRPQDRQFILSSKKLLLSDSGFYLCAWSVAGGETQYFGPGTRLLVL.

In the case of this clone: Other DNA sequences within the sample encode an identical CDR3. The J gene is TRBJ2-7, the V gene TRBV7-2, with TRBD1 as a possible D gene (6 bases). Germline V CDR1 and CDR2: SGHTA, FQGNSA. V was pared by 1 base and J by 2 bases, with 12 bases between. The CDR3 loop spans 15 amino acids. Here the CDR3 reads CASSLGGQGPYEQYF. DNA for the CDR3: TGTGCCAGCAGCTTAGGGGGGCAGGGTCCCTACGAGCAGTACTTC.

This chain uses TRBV4-1 with TRBJ2-3; 13 positions agree with TRBD2. CDR3 length equals 16 residues. The germline V gene has CDR1 MGHRA and CDR2 YSYEKL. V lost 1 base and J lost 8; bases outside the gene matches: 6. The DNA for the CDR3 is TGCGCCAGCAGCCAAGGGGAGACTAGCGGGAGGCGTACGCAGTATTTT. Amino acids: CASSQGETSGRRTQYF.

Remarks on this clone: Other DNA sequences in the same sample also yield this CDR3. This sequence joins TRBV3-1 (or the pseudogene TRBV3-2) and TRBJ1-1; weak D call: TRBD1 (5 bases). From germline, CDR1 is LGHDT and CDR2 YNNKEL (reference sequence). V was trimmed by 3 bases and J by 4 bases, leaving 9 bases between them. This CDR3 has 13 amino acids. This CDR3 is CASSQPGGTEAFF. Here the CDR3 DNA reads TGTGCCAGCAGCCAGCCCGGGGGCACTGAAGCTTTCTTT.

V gene TRBV6-4 combines with J gene TRBJ2-1; TRBD1 agrees at 7 bases. Germline CDR1 reads MRHNA; CDR2 reads SNTAGT. This CDR3 is 13 amino acids long. The trim removed 6 bases at V and 7 bases at J, leaving 6 bases unmatched. The CDR3 is CASRKDRINEQFF. The CDR3 DNA reads as TGTGCCAGCAGGAAGGACAGGATAAATGAGCAGTTCTTC.

The CDR3 nucleotides are TGTGCCAGCAGCCCCAGGACAGGGGGGGACTATGGCTACACCTTC. Translation gives CASSPRTGGDYGYTF. V and J are TRBV7-8 and TRBJ1-2, with 10 positions matching TRBD1. With 5 bases clipped from V and 3 bases from J, the junction kept 6 bases outside the gene matches. Germline CDR1 reads SGHVS; CDR2 reads FQNEAQ. The CDR3 is made up of 15 amino acids.

The rearrangement joins TRBV5-3 to TRBJ1-4; 11 nucleotides align to TRBD1. TRBV5-3 is an open reading frame, and its role is uncertain. The CDR3 covers 16 residues. With 4 bases clipped from V and 6 bases from J, the junction kept 8 bases outside the gene matches. The CDR3 spells CARSGGQGACDEKLFF. The CDR3 region has the DNA TGTGCCAGAAGCGGAGGACAGGGGGCGTGTGATGAAAAACTGTTTTTT.

The chain's CDR3 is CASSAETGGRTEAFF. The CDR3 DNA follows: TGCGCCAGCAGCGCGGAGACAGGGGGTCGGACTGAAGCTTTCTTT. The rearrangement joins TRBV5-1 to TRBJ1-1, with 9 nucleotides matching TRBD1. The CDR3 is 15 residues long. Germline V gene sequence: CDR1 SGHRS, CDR2 YFSETQ. V was clipped by 4 bases and J by 5 bases; unmatched bases: 9.

This clone was seen a few times. This sequence joins TRBV7-3 and TRBJ2-2; 8 bases are shared with TRBD1. The CDR3 has 15 amino acids. The junction had 8 bases not matched to a gene; V was cut back by 4 bases and J by 7 bases. Germline V gives CDR1 SGHTA, CDR2 FQGTGA. This CDR3 is CASSWGGDRGGELFF. The CDR3 bases are TGTGCCAGCAGCTGGGGCGGAGACAGGGGCGGGGAGCTGTTTTTT. The full variable domain, completed using reference TRBV7-3 and TRBJ2-2, is GAGVSQTPSNKVTEKGKYVELRCDPISGHTALYWYRQSLGQGPEFLIYFQGTGAADDSGLPNDRFFAVRPEGSVSTLKIQRTERGDSAVYLCASSWGGDRGGELFFGEGSRLTVL.

The chain carries TRBV7-9 and TRBJ1-1; 9 nucleotides match TRBD1. The CDR3 loop spans 14 amino acids. With V trimmed by 4 bases and J by 1 base, 1 base remained unmatched. The V gene's germline CDR1 is SEHNR and CDR2 FQNEAQ (reference sequence). The CDR3 is CASSSQGANTEAFF. The DNA of the CDR3 is TGTGCCAGCAGCTCACAGGGGGCGAACACTGAAGCTTTCTTT.

The J gene is TRBJ2-1, the V gene TRBV3-1 (or the pseudogene TRBV3-2), with 13 positions matching TRBD2. The germline gives CDR1 LGHDT, CDR2 YNNKEL (reference sequence). There are 16 residues in the CDR3. The ends lost 6 bases at V and 4 bases at J; junction bases unmatched: 6. Here the CDR3 reads CASRGPTSGGYNEQFF. The DNA of the CDR3 is TGTGCCAGCAGGGGTCCGACTAGCGGGGGGTACAATGAGCAGTTCTTC.

This sequence joins TRBV27 and TRBJ2-1; 9 bases match TRBD1. Germline V gene sequence: CDR1 MNHEY, CDR2 SMNVEV (reference sequence). The CDR3 runs 14 residues. Losses at the gene ends were 4 bases for V and 7 bases for J; bases not matched to a gene: 5. In DNA form, the CDR3 reads TGTGCCAGCAGTTCTCGGACAGGGGATAATGAGCAGTTCTTC. This encodes CASSSRTGDNEQFF.

The rearrangement uses TRBV29-1 and TRBJ2-5; TRBD2 matches at 7 bases. This CDR3 comprises 12 residues. V lost 4 bases and J lost 3; bases outside the gene matches: 2. The germline CDR1 and CDR2 sequences are SQVTM and ANQGSEA. The CDR3 DNA reads TGCAGCGTTGGGCTAGCGGAAGAGACCCAGTACTTC. It codes for CSVGLAEETQYF.

The chain combines TRBV19 with TRBJ2-1; D may be TRBD2 (6 bases). Per germline, CDR1 LNHDA and CDR2 SQIVND (reference sequence). The CDR3 sequence is 17 residues long. With 5 bases removed from V and 5 bases from J, the gap between germline ends came to 22 bases. The CDR3 region is CASSPPRVAAGNNEQFF. CDR3 coding DNA: TGTGCCAGTAGTCCCCCGAGGGTAGCGGCAGGGAACAATGAGCAGTTCTTC.

The chain links TRBV3-1 (or the pseudogene TRBV3-2) to TRBJ2-5, with 12 bases fitting TRBD2. CDR1 and CDR2 from the germline V gene are LGHDT and YNNKEL (reference sequence). V shed 2 bases, J shed 2 bases, and the junction held 6 bases outside the gene matches. The length of the CDR3 is 17 residues. DNA of the CDR3: TGTGCCAGCAGCCAACCCCCCGGGACTAGCGGGCAAGAGACCCAGTACTTC. The encoded protein is CASSQPPGTSGQETQYF.

The sample holds one count of this clone. This chain connects TRBV5-1 to TRBJ1-1, with D maybe TRBD1 (6 bases). The CDR3 consists of 15 residues. Germline CDR1 reads SGHRS; CDR2 reads YFSETQ. V was shortened by 4 bases and J by 4 bases, with 17 bases between the two germline ends. This CDR3 reads CASSVGGARGTEAFF. Here the CDR3 DNA reads TGCGCCAGCAGCGTCGGGGGGGCGCGAGGCACTGAAGCTTTCTTT.

The table lists this clone with a count of one. V usage is TRBV20-1 and J usage is TRBJ2-7, with D maybe TRBD1 (6 bases). V shed 6 bases and J shed 3 bases, with 9 bases lying between them. Germline V gene lookup returns CDR1 DFQATT and CDR2 SNEGSKA (reference sequence). The CDR3 has 11 residues. The CDR3 DNA is TGCAGTGCACTGGGACACTACGAGCAGTACTTC. This gives the protein CSALGHYEQYF.